This TCR beta chain was identified in a study of blood T cells in healthy people across ages. Alongside a J-beta primer mix, a sample-barcoded 5' primer served in a second PCR lasting roughly 6 to 12 cycles. TCRdb processed the 5' RACE reads anew with MiXCR; each CDR3 protein has one entry. The table includes 1.2 million to 1.5 million distinct CDR3 sequences, roughly 45% detected once. Trimming took 1 base from V and 0 from J, leaving 13 bases between them. Germline lookup yields CDR1 SGHTA and CDR2 FQGNSA. The CDR3 runs 16 residues. The chain combines TRBV7-2 with TRBJ2-7; the D call may be TRBD1 or TRBD2 (5 bases each). The sample taken for sequencing was blood. This sequence was found in a woman younger than 30 in good health. CDR3 nucleotide sequence: TGTGCCAGCAGCTTAGACGCCGGGACGGTCTCCTACGAGCAGTACTTC. Translated, it gives CASSLDAGTVSYEQYF.